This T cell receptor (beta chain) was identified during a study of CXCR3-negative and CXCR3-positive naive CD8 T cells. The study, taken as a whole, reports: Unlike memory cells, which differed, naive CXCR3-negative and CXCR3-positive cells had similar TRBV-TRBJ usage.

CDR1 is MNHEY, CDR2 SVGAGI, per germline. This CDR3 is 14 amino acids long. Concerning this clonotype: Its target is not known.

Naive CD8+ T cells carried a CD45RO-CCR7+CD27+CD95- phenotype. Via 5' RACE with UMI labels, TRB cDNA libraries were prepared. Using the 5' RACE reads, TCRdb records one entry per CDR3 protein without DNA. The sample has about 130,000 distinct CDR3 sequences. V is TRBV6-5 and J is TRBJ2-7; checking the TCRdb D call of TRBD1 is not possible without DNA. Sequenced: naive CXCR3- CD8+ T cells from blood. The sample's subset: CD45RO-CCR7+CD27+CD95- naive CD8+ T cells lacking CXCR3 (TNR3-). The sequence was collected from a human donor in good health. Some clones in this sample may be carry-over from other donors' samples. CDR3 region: CASSYGQGAYEQYF.